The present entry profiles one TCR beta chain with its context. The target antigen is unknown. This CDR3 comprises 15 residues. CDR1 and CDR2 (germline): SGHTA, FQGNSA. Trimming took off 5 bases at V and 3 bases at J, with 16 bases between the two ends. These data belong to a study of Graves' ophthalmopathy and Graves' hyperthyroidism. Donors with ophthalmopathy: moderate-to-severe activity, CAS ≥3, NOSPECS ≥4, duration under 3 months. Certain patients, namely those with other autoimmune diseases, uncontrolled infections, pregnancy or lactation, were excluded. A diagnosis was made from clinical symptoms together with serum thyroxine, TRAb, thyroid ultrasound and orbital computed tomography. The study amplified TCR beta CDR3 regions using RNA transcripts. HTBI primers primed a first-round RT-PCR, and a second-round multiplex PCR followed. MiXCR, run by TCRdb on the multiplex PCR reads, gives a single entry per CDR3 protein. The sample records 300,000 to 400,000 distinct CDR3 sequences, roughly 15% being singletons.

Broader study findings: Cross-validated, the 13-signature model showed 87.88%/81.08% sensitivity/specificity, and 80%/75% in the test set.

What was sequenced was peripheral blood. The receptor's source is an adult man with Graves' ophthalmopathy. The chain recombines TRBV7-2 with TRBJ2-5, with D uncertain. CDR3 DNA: TGTGCCAGCAGCCTGGGTGGGCGCCAGGAAGAGACCCAGTACTTC. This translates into CASSLGGRQEETQYF. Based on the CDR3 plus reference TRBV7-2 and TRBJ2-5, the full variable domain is GAGVSQSPSNKVTEKGKDVELRCDPISGHTALYWYRQSLGQGLEFLIYFQGNSAPDKSGLPSDRFSAERTGGSVSTLTIQRTQQEDSAVYLCASSLGGRQEETQYFGPGTRLLVL.